The entry that follows covers one TCR beta chain sequence. Its antigen is currently not known. No base-level quality is on record; no much larger clone is a single base apart. The sample belongs to a study of shared clonotypes between healthy human individuals (dated by TCRdb to the early 2020s). About the full investigation: The cohort comprised a couple of women and a few men aged 18 to 49 years. For each donor, three plates each were used for CD4 naive and CD4 memory, two plates were used for CD8 naive, and one plate was used for CD8 memory. Between about 0.94 and 8.9 billion PBMCs per donor were obtained by leukapheresis. The study deeply sequenced blood TCR repertoires of five healthy adults to estimate repertoire size and the extent of clonotype sharing between individuals. To increase sequencing depth and limit assay-specific biases, TCR repertoire library preparation and sequencing were carried out by different laboratories using diverse techniques.

After removal of 4 bases from V and 0 bases from J, the junction retains 10 bases not matched to a gene. Its CDR3 holds 18 amino acids, cysteine through phenylalanine. CDR3 DNA is the only sequence kept; it has 54 bases, read in frame from the first base. The germline V gene encodes CDR1 SGHNT and CDR2 YYREEE (reference sequence). What the authors observed across the whole study: Approximately 5% of naive CD4, 3.5% of naive CD8, roughly 2.4% of memory CD4, and over 0.35% of memory CD8 clonotypes were shared across a few donors. Higher generation probabilities were observed for clonotypes shared by all four sorted-subset donors than for non-shared clonotypes. Rarefaction of sorted-subset datasets indicated incomplete sequencing despite the large sequencing depth. Sampling was limited to blood, and TCR repertoires in tissue likely differ from TCR repertoires in blood. Pairwise subsampling indicated that sequencing depth was expected to affect the degree of clonotype sharing among donors. Estimated clonotype richness was generally larger for naive than for memory subsets. The small number of donors limited the genetic and exposure-history diversity represented.

TCR CDR3 regions were amplified from genomic DNA by multiplex PCR using the deep immunoSEQ assay. Extracted genomic DNA from each cell subset was spread evenly across all wells of several immunoSEQ 96-well plates, with each plate serving as a replicate. For sorted subsets, each replicate PCR was loaded with about 0.2 ug genomic DNA, equivalent to 30,000 or so T cell genomes. Purified libraries were measured with a Qubit 3.0 fluorometer, size-checked on a Bioanalyzer 2100, and measured again with the KAPA Library Quantification kit. Every immunoSEQ 96-well plate was sequenced on a separate single-read 150-cycle Illumina NextSeq 550 flow cell. The paper's data handling went like this. The immunoSEQ output contained only junctional sequences without quality scores, so filtering could not match that applied to full-length reads. Sequences were annotated with PyIR, a Python wrapper for IgBLAST v1.9, and V/J genes and CDR3 were assigned using IMGT germline references. Reads were filtered out if the reads had weak V/J assignments (E-value above 1e-6), no CDR3, stop codons, out-of-frame junctions, or ambiguous translated residues. V3J clonotypes were defined by identical inferred V gene, J gene, and CDR3 amino acid sequence. Percentage overlap between repertoires was computed as shared unique clonotypes divided by the size of the smaller repertoire. RTK rarefaction, the Chao1 estimator, and Recon v2.1 estimates of unobserved clonotypes were used to assess repertoire richness. Generation probabilities were computed with OLGA for all TCRbeta clonotypes obtained by the gDNA method from several donors. TCRdb's version of the immuneACCESS table is confined to in-frame rearrangements and falls short of the full clone set. An unresolved V gene accounts for under half of the shortfall where checked; the remainder is of unknown origin. V and J calls and clone size are given by that table; D and trimming were obtained from the DNA. This sample is represented by about 2.1 million clones; roughly 91% of them were singletons. Together, the top ten hold 1.7% of the sample.

CD8 naive samples consisted of CD45RO-negative cells that were positively selected for CCR7, yielding a CD45RA+CCR7+ population without TemRA cells. The donors were healthy, HIV-negative adults with no recently reported acute infections or vaccinations. Only Caucasian adults living in Nashville, Tennessee, USA were represented among the donors. Blood was obtained by leukapheresis, after which PBMCs were separated by Ficoll-Histopaque density gradient centrifugation and cryopreserved in liquid nitrogen vapor phase. Purity and quantity of every magnetically sorted T cell population were checked by analytical flow cytometry. Genomic DNA was isolated from every sorted fraction and measured by UV absorbance on a Nanodrop 2000c.

The sequence is built from TRBV5-4 and TRBJ2-3, with 11 middle bases fitting TRBD2. Sequenced input: naive CD8+ T cells from PBMCs. The sample's cell subset or site label is to be understood as: CD45RA+CCR7+. The clonotype comes from a man younger than 35 in good health. Some clones in this sample may be carry-over from other donors' samples. The CDR3 is CASSRGLAGVPSTDTQYF. The DNA sequence is given as TGTGCCAGCAGCCGAGGACTAGCGGGCGTGCCTAGCACAGATACGCAGTATTTT.